The entry below describes one T cell receptor (beta chain). The sample is drawn from a study of shared clonotypes between healthy human individuals. Terminally differentiated effector memory CD45RA+ cells were left out of the naive CD8 fraction, which was CD45RO-negative and positively selected for CCR7. Donors were healthy HIV-negative adults without recent acute infections or vaccinations. Germline V lookup: CDR1 SQVTM, CDR2 ANQGSEA. Trimming left V 5 bases short and J 7 bases short, with 14 bases between. The CDR3 is made up of 12 amino acids. Original methodology: Filtering differed because ImmunoSEQ produced junction-only sequences that carried no quality scores. Assay used: immunoSEQ multiplex PCR; TCRdb lists only in-frame clones, some missing. That table is the source of V, J and clone size, and D and trimming were worked out from the DNA. Among under 850,000 clones listed, around 92% were seen once.

This receptor was identified in a man aged 30 to 39 in good health. The V gene is TRBV29-1, the J gene TRBJ1-1, with a tentative D call TRBD1 (5 bases). The specimen sequenced was naive CD8+ T cells sorted from blood. The CDR3, as DNA: TGCAGCGTTCTGGGGGGGTCAGTTGAAGCTTTCTTT. This codes for CSVLGGSVEAFF.